These 27 T cell receptor beta chains were all obtained from the same sample, sequenced in a study of blood T cell repertoires in COVID-19 (dated by TCRdb to the early 2020s). Libraries were made using the immunoSEQ multiplex PCR assay. In TCRdb, the immuneACCESS table is reduced to in-frame sequences with V and J assigned. These tables do not hold every clone; where another copy was compared, an unresolved V gene accounts for under half, and the others remain unexplained. This sample holds fewer than 300,000 clones; more than 75% were observed only once. The ten most abundant clones make up roughly a sixth of the sample. Sequenced sample: PBMCs or T cells enriched from blood (not recorded which). The receptors were gathered from a man between 18 and 29 years old who had recovered from COVID-19.

This rearrangement joins TRBV2 to TRBJ1-6; 9 bases map to TRBD1. The V segment lost 7 bases and the J segment 3 bases; nucleotides outside the gene matches: 7. This CDR3 has 16 residues. CDR1 and CDR2 from the germline V gene are SNHLY and FYNNEI. CDR3 in amino acids: CASTVDRGIYNSPLHF. CDR3 coding DNA: TGTGCCAGCACCGTGGACAGGGGAATCTATAATTCACCCCTCCACTTT.

The chain couples TRBV11-2 to TRBJ1-1, with 7 bases fitting TRBD1. This CDR3 region has 14 residues. V was pared by 5 bases and J by 4 bases, with 7 bases of the junction left unmatched. Looked up from germline, CDR1 is SGHAT and CDR2 is FQNNGV. The DNA for the CDR3 is TGTGCCAGCAGCACCCACAGGGGCCGCACTGAAGCTTTCTTT. Translated: CASSTHRGRTEAFF.

CDR3 coding DNA: TGTGCCAGCAGTGATTACAGTCTAAGTTACAATGAGCAGTTCTTC. Translating it yields CASSDYSLSYNEQFF. V gene TRBV2 combines with J gene TRBJ2-1, with D unclear. The CDR3 runs 15 residues. V lost 3 bases, J lost 4 bases, and 13 bases lay in between. Germline values: CDR1 SNHLY, CDR2 FYNNEI.

The genes are TRBV4-1 and TRBJ2-5; D ambiguous. V lost 1 base and J 2 bases, leaving 8 bases between the germline ends. The CDR3 spans 14 residues. Per the germline V gene, CDR1 is MGHRA and CDR2 is YSYEKL. The CDR3 DNA sequence: TGCGCCAGCAGCCAAGCCCTGTTACAAGAGACCCAGTACTTC. This sequence encodes CASSQALLQETQYF.

The chain recombines TRBV11-2 with TRBJ2-7, with a weak D call TRBD2 (5 bases). CDR3 length equals 13 residues. V dropped 1 base and J dropped 5 bases, with 9 bases sitting between them. Germline V lookup: CDR1 SGHAT, CDR2 FQNNGV. The CDR3 here is CASSLVIGDEQYF. Here the CDR3 DNA reads TGTGCCAGCAGCTTAGTTATCGGGGACGAGCAGTACTTC.

The rearrangement links TRBV10-3 to TRBJ1-2, with D unclear. The CDR3 runs 14 residues. V was cut by 2 bases and J by 3 bases, with 10 bases left in between. Per germline, CDR1 ENHRY and CDR2 SYGVKD. The CDR3 spells CAISEGQAYYGYTF. The DNA of the CDR3 is TGTGCCATCAGTGAGGGGCAGGCCTACTATGGCTACACCTTC.

V gene TRBV18 combines with J gene TRBJ2-3; D not resolved. Germline CDR1 and CDR2: KGHSH and LQKENI. Trimming shortened V by 7 bases and J by 2 bases, and 10 bases separated the two germline ends. The CDR3 totals 13 residues. CDR3 coding DNA: TGTGCCAGCTTCCGGAGCTACACAGATACGCAGTATTTT. Translation: CASFRSYTDTQYF.

The chain employs TRBV3-1 (or the pseudogene TRBV3-2) and TRBJ2-2; 8 positions match TRBD1. The CDR3 length is 16 residues. J gave up 6 bases and V 1 base, and 7 bases lay outside the gene matches. Germline V lookup: CDR1 LGHDT, CDR2 YNNKEL (reference sequence). The CDR3 DNA sequence: TGTGCCAGCAGCCAAGCGAGGACAGGGTTGGCCGGGGAGCTGTTTTTT. This sequence encodes CASSQARTGLAGELFF.

The gene calls are TRBV7-2 and TRBJ2-3; D unclear. Germline lookup yields CDR1 SGHTA and CDR2 FQGNSA. The CDR3 covers 14 residues. Trimming left V 3 bases short and J 4 bases short, with 11 bases between. This CDR3 is CASSFFSTPDTQYF. CDR3 sequence (DNA): TGTGCCAGCAGCTTCTTTTCGACACCAGATACGCAGTATTTT.

This clone was seen only once. The V call is TRBV19, the J call TRBJ1-1, with a weak D call TRBD1 (6 bases). The CDR3 totals 15 residues. Between the trimmed V and J ends, which lost 6 bases and 0 bases, there was a span of 14 bases. Germline CDR1 LNHDA, CDR2 SQIVND (reference sequence). CDR3: CASRLGQIMNTEAFF. The CDR3 DNA sequence: TGTGCCAGTAGGCTAGGACAGATTATGAACACTGAAGCTTTCTTT.

Here the CDR3 reads CASSLSLAVTDTQYF. The CDR3 DNA reads as TGTGCCAGCAGCTTAAGCCTAGCGGTCACAGATACGCAGTATTTT. V gene TRBV5-5 combines with J gene TRBJ2-3; 7 nucleotides match TRBD2. The V segment lost 2 bases and the J segment 2 bases; nucleotides outside the gene matches: 5. The germline CDR1 and CDR2 sequences are SGHKS and YYEKEE (reference sequence). CDR3 length: 15 amino acids.

The rearrangement joins TRBV10-3 to TRBJ2-2, with D possibly TRBD1 on 7 matching bases. This CDR3 comprises 13 residues. V lost 11 bases, J lost 6 bases, and 16 bases lay in between. Germline V lookup: CDR1 ENHRY, CDR2 SYGVKD. The CDR3 DNA reads as TGTGCCGGAGGGGACAGTGGTTCCGGGGAGCTGTTTTTT. Translated, it gives CAGGDSGSGELFF.

The chain has TRBV7-2 and TRBJ1-6; weak D call: TRBD1 (5 bases). The CDR3 contains 14 residues. Trimming removed 6 bases at V and 5 bases at J, with 11 bases between. Germline-derived CDR1 and CDR2 are SGHTA and FQGNSA. The CDR3 DNA reads TGTGCCAGCAGTTCTTGGGGGGATAATTCACCCCTCCACTTT. Translated, it gives CASSSWGDNSPLHF.

The V gene is TRBV7-2, the J gene TRBJ2-1; 12 bases map to TRBD2. Germline lookup yields CDR1 SGHTA and CDR2 FQGNSA. V shed 5 bases and J 9 bases; nucleotides not matched to a gene: 11. This CDR3 has 16 amino acids. The CDR3 loop reads CASSPPRLAGAVEQFF. As DNA, the CDR3 is TGTGCCAGCAGCCCCCCTCGACTAGCGGGGGCTGTTGAGCAGTTCTTC.

This chain joins TRBV5-1 and TRBJ2-5, with D possibly being TRBD1 (6 bases). Germline loops: CDR1 SGHRS, CDR2 YFSETQ. CDR3 size: 13 residues. Trimming removed 4 bases from V and 2 bases from J, with 9 bases in between. CDR3 sequence reads: CASSKQGQETQYF. CDR3 nucleotide sequence: TGCGCCAGCAGCAAACAGGGTCAAGAGACCCAGTACTTC.

The V gene is TRBV5-1, the J gene TRBJ1-4; tentative D call: TRBD1 (5 bases). V lost 0 bases, J lost 0 bases, and 6 bases lay in between. The length of the CDR3 is 15 residues. The germline V gene encodes CDR1 SGHRS and CDR2 YFSETQ. The CDR3 region is CASSLEGSTNEKLFF. The CDR3 coding sequence is TGCGCCAGCAGCTTGGAGGGGTCAACTAATGAAAAACTGTTTTTT. Full variable domain (missing parts from reference TRBV5-1 and TRBJ1-4): KAGVTQTPRYLIKTRGQQVTLSCSPISGHRSVSWYQQTPGQGLQFLFEYFSETQRNKGNFPGRFSGRQFSNSRSEMNVSTLELGDSALYLCASSLEGSTNEKLFFGSGTQLSVL.

The rearrangement links TRBV23-1 to TRBJ1-5; no definite D call. TRBV23-1 is noted as an ORF with a role that remains uncertain. The V end was cut by 0 bases, the J end by 6 bases, with 15 bases between. The CDR3 runs to 16 residues. The CDR3 region is CASSQSHGEGPQPQHF. DNA of the CDR3: TGCGCCAGCAGTCAATCTCACGGAGAGGGTCCTCAGCCCCAGCATTTT.

This clone was counted a single time. The chain uses TRBV2 and TRBJ1-6; 8 nucleotides align to TRBD1. Germline V gives CDR1 SNHLY, CDR2 FYNNEI. This CDR3 has 13 amino acids. Germline trimming cut 7 bases from V and 10 bases from J; bases unmatched to any gene: 6. Here the CDR3 DNA reads TGTGCCAGCATCCAGGGGGCAGGATCACCCCTCCACTTT. Protein: CASIQGAGSPLHF.

This clone counts as medium-sized. The chain has TRBV7-9 and TRBJ2-3, with a tentative D call TRBD2 (6 bases). Germline assignment: CDR1 SEHNR and CDR2 FQNEAQ (reference sequence). Trimming took off 11 bases at V and 5 bases at J, with 17 bases between the two ends. CDR3 length equals 13 residues. CDR3 in amino acids: CAGVRGAKDTQYF. The CDR3 coding sequence is TGTGCCGGCGTCCGCGGGGCCAAAGATACGCAGTATTTT. The full variable domain, with the rest looked up from reference TRBV7-9 and TRBJ2-3, is DTGVSQNPRHKITKRGQNVTFRCDPISEHNRLYWYRQTLGQGPEFLTYFQNEAQLEKSRLLSDRFSAERPKGSFSTLEIQRTEQGDSAMYLCAGVRGAKDTQYFGPGTRLTVL.

This chain links TRBV5-1 with TRBJ2-1, with 16 bases fitting TRBD2. After removal of 5 bases from V and 10 bases from J, the junction contained 6 bases not matched to a gene. Germline CDR1 is SGHRS and CDR2 is YFSETQ. The CDR3 spans 15 residues. In nucleotides, the CDR3 is TGCGCCAGCAGACTACCGGGACTAGCGGGAGGGGAGCAGTTCTTC. Protein sequence: CASRLPGLAGGEQFF.

The V call is TRBV28, the J call TRBJ2-1; perhaps TRBD2 as D (5 bases). This CDR3 has 14 residues. Germline-derived CDR1 and CDR2 are MDHEN and SYDVKM. V was trimmed by 2 bases and J by 4 bases, leaving 9 bases between them. This CDR3 is CASSLLGLYNEQFF. In nucleotides, the CDR3 is TGTGCCAGCAGTTTACTAGGACTGTACAATGAGCAGTTCTTC. The variable domain in full, with the rest retrieved from reference TRBV28 and TRBJ2-1, is DVKVTQSSRYLVKRTGEKVFLECVQDMDHENMFWYRQDPGLGLRLIYFSYDVKMKEKGDIPEGYSVSREKKERFSLILESASTNQTSMYLCASSLLGLYNEQFFGPGTRLTVL.

This clone was found once. V is TRBV27 and J is TRBJ1-2, with a tentative D call TRBD1 (6 bases). CDR3 length: 14 residues. Germline V gives CDR1 MNHEY, CDR2 SMNVEV (reference sequence). V was cut by 3 bases and J by 8 bases, with 16 bases left in between. The CDR3 here is CASSLNRAQSGYTF. The CDR3, as DNA: TGTGCCAGCAGTTTGAACAGGGCCCAGAGCGGCTACACCTTC.

The V gene is TRBV6-1, the J gene TRBJ1-2, with no clear D. Per the germline V gene, CDR1 is MNHNS and CDR2 is SASEGT. This CDR3 is built from 14 residues. Deletions cut 0 bases from V and 4 bases from J, with 9 bases between. CDR3 sequence: CASSEAELGYGYTF. CDR3 in DNA: TGTGCCAGCAGTGAAGCGGAGTTGGGCTATGGCTACACCTTC.

The J gene is TRBJ1-6, the V gene TRBV3-1 (or the pseudogene TRBV3-2); 10 bases are a match to TRBD1. Germline assignment: CDR1 LGHDT and CDR2 YNNKEL (reference sequence). The trim removed 6 bases at V and 7 bases at J, leaving 6 bases unmatched. This CDR3 spans 15 amino acids. The CDR3 region has the DNA TGTGCCAGCAGACCTACGACAGGGGGCAATTCACCCCTCCACTTT. This gives the protein CASRPTTGGNSPLHF.

This sequence joins TRBV5-8 and TRBJ1-1, with 7 bases aligning to TRBD1. The CDR3 is 14 residues long. Germline V CDR1 and CDR2: SGHTS, YDEGEE. The ends lost 2 bases at V and 5 bases at J; junction bases unmatched: 6. The CDR3: CASSLQGMSTEAFF. CDR3 DNA sequence: TGTGCCAGCAGCTTACAGGGGATGAGTACTGAAGCTTTCTTT.

The chain carries TRBV18 and TRBJ2-7; D may be TRBD2 (6 bases). The CDR3 has 15 amino acids. Germline V gene data show CDR1 as KGHSH and CDR2 as LQKENI. V lost 0 bases to trimming and J lost 2 bases, with 11 bases between them. CDR3 amino acids: CASSPPGGVAYEQYF. The CDR3 DNA reads as TGTGCCAGCTCACCACCGGGCGGGGTCGCCTACGAGCAGTACTTC.

The chain links TRBV30 to TRBJ1-2, with unresolved D. The CDR3 contains 13 residues. Trimming took 0 bases from V and 3 from J, leaving 8 bases between them. Germline V CDR1 and CDR2: GTSNPN, SVGIG (reference sequence). Here the CDR3 DNA reads TGTGCCTGGAGTGTAAACAGTTACTATGGCTACACCTTC. Translating gives CAWSVNSYYGYTF.